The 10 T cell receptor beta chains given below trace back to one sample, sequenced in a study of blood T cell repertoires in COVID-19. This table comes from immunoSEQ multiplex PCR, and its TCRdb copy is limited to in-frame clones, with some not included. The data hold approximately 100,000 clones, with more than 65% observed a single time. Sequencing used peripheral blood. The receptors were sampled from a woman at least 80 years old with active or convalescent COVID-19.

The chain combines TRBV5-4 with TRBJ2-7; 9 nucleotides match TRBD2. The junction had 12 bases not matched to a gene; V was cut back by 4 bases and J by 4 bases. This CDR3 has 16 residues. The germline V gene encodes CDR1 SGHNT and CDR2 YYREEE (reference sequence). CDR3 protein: CASSPSGGRGLYEQYF. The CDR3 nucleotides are TGTGCCAGCAGCCCCTCGGGCGGGAGGGGTTTATACGAGCAGTACTTC.

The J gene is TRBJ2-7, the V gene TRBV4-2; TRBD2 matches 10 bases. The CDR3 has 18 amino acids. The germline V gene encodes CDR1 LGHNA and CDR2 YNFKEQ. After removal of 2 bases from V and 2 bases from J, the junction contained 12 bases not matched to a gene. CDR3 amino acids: CASSQLKPVAGGAYEQYF. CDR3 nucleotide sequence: TGTGCCAGCAGCCAACTTAAACCCGTAGCGGGAGGCGCCTACGAGCAGTACTTC.

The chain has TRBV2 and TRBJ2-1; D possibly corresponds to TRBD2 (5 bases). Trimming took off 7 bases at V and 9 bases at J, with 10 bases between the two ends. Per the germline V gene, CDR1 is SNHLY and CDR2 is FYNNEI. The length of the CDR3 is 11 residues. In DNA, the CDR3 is TGTGCCAGCATTCTGGCGGGTGAGCAGTTCTTC. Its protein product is CASILAGEQFF.

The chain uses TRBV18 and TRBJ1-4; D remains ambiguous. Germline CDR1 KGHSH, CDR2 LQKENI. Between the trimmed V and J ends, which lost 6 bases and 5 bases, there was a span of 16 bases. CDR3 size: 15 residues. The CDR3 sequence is CASSLARGGNEKLFF. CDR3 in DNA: TGTGCCAGCTCTTTAGCCCGGGGAGGGAATGAAAAACTGTTTTTT.

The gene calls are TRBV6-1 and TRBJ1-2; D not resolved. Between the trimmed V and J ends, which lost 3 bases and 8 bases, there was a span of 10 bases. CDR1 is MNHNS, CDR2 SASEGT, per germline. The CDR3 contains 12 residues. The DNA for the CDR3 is TGTGCCAGCAGTGACGAGGTGATGGGCTACACCTTC. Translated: CASSDEVMGYTF.

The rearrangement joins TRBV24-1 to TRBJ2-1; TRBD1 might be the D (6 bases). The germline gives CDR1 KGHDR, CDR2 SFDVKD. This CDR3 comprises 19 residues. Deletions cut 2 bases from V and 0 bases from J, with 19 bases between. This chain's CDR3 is CATSDSKWTAPSSYNEQFF. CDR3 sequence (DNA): TGTGCCACCAGTGATTCGAAATGGACAGCTCCCAGCTCCTACAATGAGCAGTTCTTC.

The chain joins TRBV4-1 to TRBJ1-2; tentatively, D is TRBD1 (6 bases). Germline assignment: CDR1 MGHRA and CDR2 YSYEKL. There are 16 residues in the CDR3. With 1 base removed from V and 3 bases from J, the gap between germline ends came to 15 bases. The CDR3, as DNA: TGCGCCAGCAGCCAAGGCCGGGACACCCCCTACTATGGCTACACCTTC. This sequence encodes CASSQGRDTPYYGYTF.

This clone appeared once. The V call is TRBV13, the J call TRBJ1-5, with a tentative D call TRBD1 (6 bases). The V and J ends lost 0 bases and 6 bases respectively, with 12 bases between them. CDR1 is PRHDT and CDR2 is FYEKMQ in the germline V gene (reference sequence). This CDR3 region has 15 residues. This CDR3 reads CASSLGAGAGQPQHF. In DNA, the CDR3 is TGTGCCAGCAGCTTAGGGGCAGGGGCCGGTCAGCCCCAGCATTTT.

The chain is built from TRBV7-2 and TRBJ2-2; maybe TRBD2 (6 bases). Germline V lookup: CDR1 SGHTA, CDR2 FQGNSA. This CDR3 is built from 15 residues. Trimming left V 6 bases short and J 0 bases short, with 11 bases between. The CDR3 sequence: CASRSGLANTGELFF. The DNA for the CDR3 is TGTGCCAGCAGATCGGGACTGGCGAACACCGGGGAGCTGTTTTTT.

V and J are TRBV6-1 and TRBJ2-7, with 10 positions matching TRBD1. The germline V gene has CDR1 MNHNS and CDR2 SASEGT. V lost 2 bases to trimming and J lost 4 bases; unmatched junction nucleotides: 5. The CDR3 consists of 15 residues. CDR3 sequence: CASSESGQGSYEQYF. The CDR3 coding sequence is TGTGCCAGCAGTGAATCGGGACAGGGGTCTTACGAGCAGTACTTC.